Sequencing of this T cell receptor beta chain was carried out in a study of cytotoxic CD8 clonotypes in ibrutinib-treated CLL (dated by TCRdb to the early 2020s). Notes on the research overall: The cohort was composed of about 10 relapsed/refractory and around 14 treatment-naive patients; IGHV unmutated status was identified in approximately 17 patients. Responses were partial in roughly 24 patients and complete in 2; after median about 5.5 years follow-up, around 15 stayed in remission and 12 progressed. Every remission and progressive disease sample was obtained while ibrutinib was still being received by the patients. Samples at response were collected after a median of about 13 months of treatment, with a range of roughly 6 to 36 months. Cryopreserved peripheral blood mononuclear cells were obtained before treatment, at response, and at either sustained remission or disease progression. Of the approximately 87 people in the trial, roughly 27 had longitudinal samples available. An average of around 260,000 productive templates and some 99,000 productive rearrangements was obtained per sample. Beyond this particular receptor, the publication reports: Clonality rose at ibrutinib response, remained stable during sustained remission, and dropped back toward baseline at progression. Public clonotypes were rare and either contracted or stayed stable during treatment, and the rise in clonality at ibrutinib response reflected the expansion of private clonotypes. Sampling times were not matched between patients in sustained remission and patients whose disease was progressing, and lymph node repertoires were not examined. Baseline clonality exceeded that of age-matched healthy donors and correlated strongly with circulating CD8+ T-cell counts.

CDR1 KGHSH and CDR2 LQKENI were looked up in the germline V gene. From cysteine to phenylalanine, the CDR3 is 14 amino acids long. Solely the CDR3 DNA is kept, with 42 bases framed from the first base. The junction shows trimming of 3 bases on V and 11 bases on J, plus 17 bases between the germline ends. Comments on this clone: Its antigen remains unidentified. No base quality values were provided; no much bigger clone lies one nucleotide off.

On a MiSeq, deep resolution sequencing aimed for a depth between 1 in 1 million and 1 in 200,000 T cells, with each clonotype covered 10x on average. The immunoSEQ hsTCRB Kit was used to generate the TCR beta libraries. The source study handled its data this way. The data were analyzed with ImmunoSEQ Analyzer and ImmunoSEQ Data Assistant, and V, D and J gene assignments followed IMGT definitions. Clonality was computed as one minus normalized Shannon entropy of productive rearrangement frequencies, ranging from 0 to 1. Public clonotype analysis was restricted to overrepresented clonotypes comprising at least 0.05% of each patient's repertoire. Thirteen repertoires from age-matched healthy donors, obtained from immuneACCESS, served as clonality controls. The immuneACCESS repertoire file appears here via TCRdb, limited to in-frame rearrangements. These files lack a portion of the clones; in checked studies, under half of the deficit traces to unresolved V genes, and the cause of the others is not known. V, J and clone size were drawn from that table, and D and trimming were deduced from the DNA. In all, the sample holds tens of thousands of clones, and 70% to 80% of those were seen once. The top ten clones comprise more than 4.5% of the sample.

Taken with the paper, the label for time point translates to: roughly 12 months on ibrutinib. For TCR beta library preparation, around 2 micrograms of genomic DNA were isolated from cryopreserved PBMCs. High-throughput TCR beta sequencing was performed on longitudinal blood samples from CLL patients receiving ibrutinib monotherapy. The patients took part in an open-label, single-center phase 2 trial of ibrutinib monotherapy. The sequence is built from TRBV18 and TRBJ2-4; too little of a D gene remains to name it. The receptor's source is a human donor with chronic lymphocytic leukemia. Sequenced material: PBMCs, taken after 12 months of ibrutinib treatment. For the CDR3, the sequence is CASSPGRNRWVQYF. The sequenced DNA: TGTGCCAGCTCACCGGGCAGGAATAGATGGGTTCAGTACTTC.